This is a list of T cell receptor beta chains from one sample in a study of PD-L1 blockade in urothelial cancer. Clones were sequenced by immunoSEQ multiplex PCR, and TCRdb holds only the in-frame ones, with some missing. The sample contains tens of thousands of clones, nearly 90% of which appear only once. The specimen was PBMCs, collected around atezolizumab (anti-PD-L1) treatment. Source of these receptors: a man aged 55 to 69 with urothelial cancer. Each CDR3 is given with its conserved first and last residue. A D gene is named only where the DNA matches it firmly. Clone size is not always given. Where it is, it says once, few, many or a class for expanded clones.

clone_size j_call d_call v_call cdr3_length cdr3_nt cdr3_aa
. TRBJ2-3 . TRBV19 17 TGTGCCAGTAGTGGTTACAGGGACGGGGATAGCACAGATACGCAGTATTTT CASSGYRDGDSTDTQYF
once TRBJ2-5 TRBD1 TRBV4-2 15 TGTGCCAGCAGCCAGGAACAGGGGCGTCAAGAGACCCAGTACTTC CASSQEQGRQETQYF
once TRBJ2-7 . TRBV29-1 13 TGCAGCGTTCAGCAGGGCACCCGCGGCGAGCAGTACTTC CSVQQGTRGEQYF
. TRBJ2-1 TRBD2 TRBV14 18 TGTGCCAGCAGCCAAGAGTCACTCTGGCTAGCGGGAGACAATGAGCAGTTCTTC CASSQESLWLAGDNEQFF
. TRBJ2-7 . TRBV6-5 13 TGTGCCAGCAGTCTATTAGGAGATAACGAGCAGTACTTC CASSLLGDNEQYF
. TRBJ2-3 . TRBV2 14 TGTGCCAGCAGTGCTAGCGTATCCACAGATACGCAGTATTTT CASSASVSTDTQYF
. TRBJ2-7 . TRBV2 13 TGTGCCAGCAGTGAAGGGTTACAGTCGGAGCAGTACTTC CASSEGLQSEQYF
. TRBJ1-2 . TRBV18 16 TGTGCCAGCTCACCCGGGGTGTACAGAGCAAACTATGGCTACACCTTC CASSPGVYRANYGYTF
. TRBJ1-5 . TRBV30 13 TGTGCCTGGAGTTTTCAGGCTTCACAGCCCCAGCATTTT CAWSFQASQPQHF
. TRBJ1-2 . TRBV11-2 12 TGTGCCAGCAGCTTACAGGGGAACGGCTACACCTTC CASSLQGNGYTF
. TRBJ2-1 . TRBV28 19 TGTGCCAGCAGTTTCTATCTTTCTGGCGGGACGAGGAAAGGGAATGAGCAGTTCTTC CASSFYLSGGTRKGNEQFF
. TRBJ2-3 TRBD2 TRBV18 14 TGTGCCAGCTCCCAAGGGACTAGCTCAGATACGCAGTATTTT CASSQGTSSDTQYF
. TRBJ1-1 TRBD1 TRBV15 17 TGTGCCACCAGCAGAGACAGGGGGCGTGGGGCCCACACTGAAGCTTTCTTT CATSRDRGRGAHTEAFF
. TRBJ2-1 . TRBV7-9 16 TGTGCCAGCAGCCGGACAGATCAAAACTCCTACAATGAGCAGTTCTTC CASSRTDQNSYNEQFF
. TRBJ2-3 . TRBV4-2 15 TGTGCCAGCAGCCAAGCAAGCGGCTCGGGGGATACGCAGTATTTT CASSQASGSGDTQYF
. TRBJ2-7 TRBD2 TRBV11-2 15 TGTGCCAGCAGCTTCGGTAGCGGGAGTCCCTACGAGCAGTACTTC CASSFGSGSPYEQYF
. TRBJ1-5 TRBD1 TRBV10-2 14 TGCGCCAGCGGCCCGACAGGGATCAATCAGCCCCAGCATTTT CASGPTGINQPQHF
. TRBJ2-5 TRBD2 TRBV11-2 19 TGTGCCAGCAGCTTAGGTTCCGGTGAAGAGCGGGAGTTTGTTGAGACCCAGTACTTC CASSLGSGEEREFVETQYF
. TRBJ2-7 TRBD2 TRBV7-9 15 TGTGCCAGCAGCCTGGGACTAGCGAGCTCCTACGAGCAGTACTTC CASSLGLASSYEQYF
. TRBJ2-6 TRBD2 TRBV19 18 TGTGCCAGTAGTATAGGGTGGGGAGGGGTTGCTGGGGCCAACGTCCTGACTTTC CASSIGWGGVAGANVLTF
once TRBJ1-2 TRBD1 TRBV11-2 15 TGTGCCAGCAGCAAACCGACAGGGCCTAACTATGGCTACACCTTC CASSKPTGPNYGYTF
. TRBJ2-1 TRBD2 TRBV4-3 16 TGCGCCAGCAGCCAGGAGACTAGCCGCGCCTACAATGAGCAGTTCTTC CASSQETSRAYNEQFF
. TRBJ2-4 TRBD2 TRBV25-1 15 TGTGCCAGCAGTGAGGCGGGGGGCCAGGTGAACATTCAGTACTTC CASSEAGGQVNIQYF
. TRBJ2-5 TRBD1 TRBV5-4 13 TGTGCCAGCAGCCCCGGACAGGGGGAGACCCAGTACTTC CASSPGQGETQYF
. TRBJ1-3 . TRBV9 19 TGTGCCAGCAGCGCGATAGCGGGCACTTACGACACCTCTGGAAACACCATATATTTT CASSAIAGTYDTSGNTIYF
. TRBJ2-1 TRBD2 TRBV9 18 TGTGCCAGCAGCGTAGTGTCCAAGACCGGGACTAGATCCGGTGAGCAGTTCTTC CASSVVSKTGTRSGEQFF
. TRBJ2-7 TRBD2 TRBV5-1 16 TGCGCCAGCAGCTTGAATCGGGAGGGTGGATCCTACGAGCAGTACTTC CASSLNREGGSYEQYF
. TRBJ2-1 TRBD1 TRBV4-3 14 TGCGCCAGCAGCCATGACAGGGCTCTCCATGAGCAGTTCTTC CASSHDRALHEQFF
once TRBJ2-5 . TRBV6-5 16 TGTGCCAGCAGTTACTCGAATGGCGACACCCCCAAAACCCAGTACTTC CASSYSNGDTPKTQYF
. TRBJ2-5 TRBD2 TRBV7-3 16 TGTGCCAGCAGCCAAGGGACTAGGCAGTACCAAGAGACCCAGTACTTC CASSQGTRQYQETQYF
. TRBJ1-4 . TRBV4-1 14 TGTGCCAGCAGCCAAGATCTCAGGCAGGAAAAACTGTTTTTT CASSQDLRQEKLFF
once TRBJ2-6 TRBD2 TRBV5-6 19 TGTGCCAGCAGCCCGCCCCCCGGGACTAGCGTTACTGGGGCCAACGTCCTGACTTTC CASSPPPGTSVTGANVLTF
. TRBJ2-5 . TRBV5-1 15 TGCGCCAGCAGCTTGGATCCGAGCAACCTGGAGACCCAGTACTTC CASSLDPSNLETQYF
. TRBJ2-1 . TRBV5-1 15 TGCGCCAGCAGCGGTACAGACAGTTCCTTTGATGAGCAGTTCTTC CASSGTDSSFDEQFF
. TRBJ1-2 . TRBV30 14 TGTGCCTGGAGTGCGACGTCGGGGGGCTATGGCTACACCTTC CAWSATSGGYGYTF
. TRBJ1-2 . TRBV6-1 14 TGTGCCAGCAGTGAAGCGCAGGGTAGTTATGGCTACACCTTC CASSEAQGSYGYTF
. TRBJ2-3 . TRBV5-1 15 TGCGCCAGCAGCCGCCCGACTAGAAACACAGATACGCAGTATTTT CASSRPTRNTDTQYF
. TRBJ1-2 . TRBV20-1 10 TGCAGTGTACGGGGGTATGGCTACACCTTC CSVRGYGYTF
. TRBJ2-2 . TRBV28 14 TGTGCCACCCGGAGGGGGCGTTTCACCGGGGAGCTGTTTTTT CATRRGRFTGELFF
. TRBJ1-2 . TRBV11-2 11 TGTGCCAGCAGCTTCAGGGATGGCTACACCTTC CASSFRDGYTF
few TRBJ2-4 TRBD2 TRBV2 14 TGTGCCAGCAGTGAAGGGCTAGCGGGGCGGCAGCTGTACTTC CASSEGLAGRQLYF
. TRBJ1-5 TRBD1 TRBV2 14 TGTGCCAGCAGCGCCGGGACAGGCAATCAGCCCCAGCATTTT CASSAGTGNQPQHF
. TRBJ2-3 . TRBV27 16 TGTGCCAGCAGTTTAGGCGCCGGACTTAGCACAGATACGCAGTATTTT CASSLGAGLSTDTQYF
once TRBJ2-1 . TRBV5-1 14 TGCGCCAGCAGCTTGCAGGGCTTCGACAATGAGCAGTTCTTC CASSLQGFDNEQFF
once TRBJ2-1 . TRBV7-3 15 TGTGCCAGCAGCTTAATTAGCGGCAATTACAATGAGCAGTTCTTC CASSLISGNYNEQFF